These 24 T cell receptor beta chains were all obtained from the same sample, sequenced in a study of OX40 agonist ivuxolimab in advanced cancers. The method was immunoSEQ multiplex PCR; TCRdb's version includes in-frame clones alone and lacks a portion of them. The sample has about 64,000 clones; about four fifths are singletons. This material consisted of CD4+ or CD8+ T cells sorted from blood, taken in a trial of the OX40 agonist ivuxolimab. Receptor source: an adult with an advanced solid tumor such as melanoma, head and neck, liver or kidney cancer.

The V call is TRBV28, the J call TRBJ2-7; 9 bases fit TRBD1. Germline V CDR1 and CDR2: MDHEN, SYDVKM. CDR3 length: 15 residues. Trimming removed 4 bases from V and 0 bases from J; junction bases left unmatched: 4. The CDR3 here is CASSSGTGFSYEQYF. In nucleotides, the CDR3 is TGTGCCAGCAGTTCCGGGACAGGGTTCTCCTACGAGCAGTACTTC.

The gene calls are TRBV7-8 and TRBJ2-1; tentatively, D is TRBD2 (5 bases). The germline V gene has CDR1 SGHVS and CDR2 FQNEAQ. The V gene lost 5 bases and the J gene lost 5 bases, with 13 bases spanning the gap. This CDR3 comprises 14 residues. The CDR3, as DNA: TGTGCCAGCAGCCCCTTCGGGGATCACAATGAGCAGTTCTTC. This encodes CASSPFGDHNEQFF.

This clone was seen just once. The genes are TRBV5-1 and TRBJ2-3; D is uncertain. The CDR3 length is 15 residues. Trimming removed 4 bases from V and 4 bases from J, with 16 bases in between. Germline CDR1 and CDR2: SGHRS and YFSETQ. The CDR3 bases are TGCGCCAGCAGCCTTACAAAGACAAGCGCAGATACGCAGTATTTT. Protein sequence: CASSLTKTSADTQYF.

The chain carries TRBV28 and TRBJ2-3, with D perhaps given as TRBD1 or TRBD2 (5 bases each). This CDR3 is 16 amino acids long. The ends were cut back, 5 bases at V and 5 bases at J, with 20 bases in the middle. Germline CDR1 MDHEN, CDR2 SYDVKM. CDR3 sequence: CASSPPTGPREDTQYF. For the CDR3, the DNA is TGTGCCAGCAGTCCCCCCACGGGGCCTCGAGAAGATACGCAGTATTTT.

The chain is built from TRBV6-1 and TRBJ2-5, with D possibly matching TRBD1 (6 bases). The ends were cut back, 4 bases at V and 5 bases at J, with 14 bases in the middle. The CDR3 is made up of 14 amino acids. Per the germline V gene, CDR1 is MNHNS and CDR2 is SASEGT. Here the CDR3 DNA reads TGTGCCAGCAGTGCGAAGCCTAGGGGGGAGACCCAGTACTTC. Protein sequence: CASSAKPRGETQYF.

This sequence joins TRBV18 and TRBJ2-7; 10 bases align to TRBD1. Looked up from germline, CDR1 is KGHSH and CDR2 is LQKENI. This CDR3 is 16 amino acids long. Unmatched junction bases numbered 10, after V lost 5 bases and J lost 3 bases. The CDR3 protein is CASSSSTGTGDYEQYF. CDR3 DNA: TGTGCCAGCTCATCGAGTACCGGGACAGGGGACTACGAGCAGTACTTC.

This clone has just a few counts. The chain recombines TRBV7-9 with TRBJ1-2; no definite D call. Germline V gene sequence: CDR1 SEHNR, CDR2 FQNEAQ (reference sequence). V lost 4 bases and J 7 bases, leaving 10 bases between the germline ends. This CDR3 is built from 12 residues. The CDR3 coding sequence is TGTGCCAGCAGCTGGAGTCTGGTTGGCTACACCTTC. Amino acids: CASSWSLVGYTF.

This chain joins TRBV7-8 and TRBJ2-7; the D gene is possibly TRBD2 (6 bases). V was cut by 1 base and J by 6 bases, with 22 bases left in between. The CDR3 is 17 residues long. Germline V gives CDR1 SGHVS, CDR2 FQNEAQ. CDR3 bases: TGTGCCAGCAGCTTAGAGCGGTTGGGACGGGGGAGGTTCGAGCAGTACTTC. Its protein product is CASSLERLGRGRFEQYF.

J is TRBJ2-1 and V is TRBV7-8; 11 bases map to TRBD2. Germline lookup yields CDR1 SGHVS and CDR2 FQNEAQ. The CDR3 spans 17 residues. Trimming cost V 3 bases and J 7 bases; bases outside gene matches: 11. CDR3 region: CASSFVAGGPTGNEQFF. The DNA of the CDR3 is TGTGCCAGCAGCTTCGTAGCGGGAGGGCCCACGGGGAATGAGCAGTTCTTC.

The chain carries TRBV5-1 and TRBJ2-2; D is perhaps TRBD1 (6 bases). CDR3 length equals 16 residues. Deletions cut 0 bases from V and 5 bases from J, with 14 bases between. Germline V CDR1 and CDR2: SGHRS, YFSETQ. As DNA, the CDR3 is TGCGCCAGCAGCTTGGCCGGGACACTGGTTACCGGGGAGCTGTTTTTT. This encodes CASSLAGTLVTGELFF.

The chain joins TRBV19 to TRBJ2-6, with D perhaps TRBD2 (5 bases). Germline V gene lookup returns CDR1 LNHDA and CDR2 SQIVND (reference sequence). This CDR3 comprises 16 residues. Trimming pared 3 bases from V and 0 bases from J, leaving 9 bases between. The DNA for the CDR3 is TGTGCCAGTAGTATTGAGGGTAGCTCTGGGGCCAACGTCCTGACTTTC. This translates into CASSIEGSSGANVLTF.

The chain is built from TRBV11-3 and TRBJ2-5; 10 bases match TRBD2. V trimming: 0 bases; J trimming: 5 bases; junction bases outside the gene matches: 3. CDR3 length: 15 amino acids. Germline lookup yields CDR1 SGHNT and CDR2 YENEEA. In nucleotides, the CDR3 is TGTGCCAGCAGCTTAGACCCTAGCGGGGGTGAGACCCAGTACTTC. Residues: CASSLDPSGGETQYF.

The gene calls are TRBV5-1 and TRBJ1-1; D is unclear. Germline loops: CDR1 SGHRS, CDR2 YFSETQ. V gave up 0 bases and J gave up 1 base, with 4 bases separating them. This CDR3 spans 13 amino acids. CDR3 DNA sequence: TGCGCCAGCAGCTTGGCGGGGAACACTGAAGCTTTCTTT. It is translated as CASSLAGNTEAFF.

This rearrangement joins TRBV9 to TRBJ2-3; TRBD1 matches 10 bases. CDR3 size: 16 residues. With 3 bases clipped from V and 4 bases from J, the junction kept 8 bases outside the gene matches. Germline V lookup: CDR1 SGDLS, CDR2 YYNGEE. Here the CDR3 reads CASSERQGAGADTQYF. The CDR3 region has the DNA TGTGCCAGCAGCGAGAGACAGGGGGCCGGGGCAGATACGCAGTATTTT.

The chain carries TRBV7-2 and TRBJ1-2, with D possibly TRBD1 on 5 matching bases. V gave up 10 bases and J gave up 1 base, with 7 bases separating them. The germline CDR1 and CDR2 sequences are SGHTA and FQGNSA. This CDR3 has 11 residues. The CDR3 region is CATGINYGYTF. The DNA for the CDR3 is TGTGCCACAGGGATTAACTATGGCTACACCTTC.

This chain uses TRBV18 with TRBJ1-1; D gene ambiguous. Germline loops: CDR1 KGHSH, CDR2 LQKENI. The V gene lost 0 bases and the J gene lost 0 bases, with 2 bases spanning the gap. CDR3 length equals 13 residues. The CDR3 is CASSPPVNTEAFF. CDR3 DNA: TGTGCCAGCTCACCACCGGTGAACACTGAAGCTTTCTTT.

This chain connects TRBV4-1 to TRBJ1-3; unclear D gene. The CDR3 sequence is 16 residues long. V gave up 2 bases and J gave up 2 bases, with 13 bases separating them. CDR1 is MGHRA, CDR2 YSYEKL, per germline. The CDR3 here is CASSQSTFFTGNTIYF. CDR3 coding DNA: TGCGCCAGCAGCCAAAGCACGTTTTTTACTGGAAACACCATATATTTT.

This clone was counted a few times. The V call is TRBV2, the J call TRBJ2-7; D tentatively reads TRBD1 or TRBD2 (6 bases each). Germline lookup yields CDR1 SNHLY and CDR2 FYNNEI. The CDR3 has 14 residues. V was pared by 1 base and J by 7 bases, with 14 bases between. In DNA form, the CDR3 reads TGTGCCAGCAGTGAAGGGGGGGCTGGTCGGGAGCAGTACTTC. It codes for CASSEGGAGREQYF. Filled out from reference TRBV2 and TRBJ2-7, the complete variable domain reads EPEVTQTPSHQVTQMGQEVILRCVPISNHLYFYWYRQILGQKVEFLVSFYNNEISEKSEIFDDQFSVERPDGSNFTLKIRSTKLEDSAMYFCASSEGGAGREQYFGPGTRLTVT.

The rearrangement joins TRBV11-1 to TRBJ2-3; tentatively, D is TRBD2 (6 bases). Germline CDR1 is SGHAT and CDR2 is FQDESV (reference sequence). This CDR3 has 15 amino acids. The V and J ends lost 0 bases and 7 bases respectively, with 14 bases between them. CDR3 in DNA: TGTGCCAGCAGCTTAGCGCAAGCGGGCGGTTATACGCAGTATTTT. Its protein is CASSLAQAGGYTQYF. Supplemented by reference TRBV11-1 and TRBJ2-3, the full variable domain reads EAEVAQSPRYKITEKSQAVAFWCDPISGHATLYWYRQILGQGPELLVQFQDESVVDDSQLPKDRFSAERLKGVDSTLKIQPAELGDSAMYLCASSLAQAGGYTQYFGPGTRLTVL.

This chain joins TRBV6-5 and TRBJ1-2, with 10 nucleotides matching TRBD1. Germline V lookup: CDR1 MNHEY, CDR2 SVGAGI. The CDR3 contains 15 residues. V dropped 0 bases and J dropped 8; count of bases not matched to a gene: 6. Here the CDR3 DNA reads TGTGCCAGCAGTTACTCCTGGACAGGGGGTATGGGCTACACCTTC. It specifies CASSYSWTGGMGYTF.

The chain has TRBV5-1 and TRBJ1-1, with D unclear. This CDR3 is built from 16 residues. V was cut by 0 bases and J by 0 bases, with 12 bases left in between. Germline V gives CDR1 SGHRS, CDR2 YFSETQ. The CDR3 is CASSLVGPGVNTEAFF. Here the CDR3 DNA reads TGCGCCAGCAGCTTGGTGGGTCCAGGAGTGAACACTGAAGCTTTCTTT. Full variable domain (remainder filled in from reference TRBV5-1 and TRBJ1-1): KAGVTQTPRYLIKTRGQQVTLSCSPISGHRSVSWYQQTPGQGLQFLFEYFSETQRNKGNFPGRFSGRQFSNSRSEMNVSTLELGDSALYLCASSLVGPGVNTEAFFGQGTRLTVV.

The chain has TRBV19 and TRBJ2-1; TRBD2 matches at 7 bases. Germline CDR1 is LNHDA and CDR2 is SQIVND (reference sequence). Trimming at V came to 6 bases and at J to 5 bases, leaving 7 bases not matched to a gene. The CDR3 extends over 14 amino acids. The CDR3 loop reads CASSPRGVDNEQFF. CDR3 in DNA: TGTGCCAGTAGCCCCCGGGGGGTCGACAATGAGCAGTTCTTC.

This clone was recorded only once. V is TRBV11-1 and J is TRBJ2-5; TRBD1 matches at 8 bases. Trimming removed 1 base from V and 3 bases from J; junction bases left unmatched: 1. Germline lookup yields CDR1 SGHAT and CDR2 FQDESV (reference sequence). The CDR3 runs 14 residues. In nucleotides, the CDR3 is TGTGCCAGCAGCTTAGGGACAGGGAAAGAGACCCAGTACTTC. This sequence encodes CASSLGTGKETQYF.

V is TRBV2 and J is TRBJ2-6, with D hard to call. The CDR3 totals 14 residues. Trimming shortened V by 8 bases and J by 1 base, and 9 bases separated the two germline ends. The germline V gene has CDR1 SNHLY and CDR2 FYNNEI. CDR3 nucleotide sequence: TGTGCCAGCGGGGAATTGTCTGGGGCCAACGTCCTGACTTTC. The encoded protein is CASGELSGANVLTF.